Listed below are T cell receptor beta chains from one sample, sequenced in a study of cytomegalovirus exposure and HLA in healthy donors. Produced via immunoSEQ multiplex PCR; TCRdb's table is partial and in-frame only. The table records over 65,000 clones, under 80% of them present only once. Input material: PBMCs. These receptors came from a woman in her forties or fifties in good health and CMV-seropositive. The CDR3 runs from the conserved cysteine through the conserved F or W. Clone size is stated in some rows and not others, as once, few, many or a class when expanded.

>TRBV19|TRBJ2-5|few
CASSLAGRPGETQYF
>TRBV2|TRBJ2-3|.
CASSVGGATDTQYF
>TRBV10-3|TRBJ2-5|.
CAISDLQGHKETQYF
>TRBV6-4|TRBJ2-5|.
CASSPSTSGQETQYF
>TRBV19|TRBJ1-3|.
CASKVGQGENTIYF
>TRBV7-9|TRBJ1-2|.
CSSISGQPGQGANGYTF
>TRBV14|TRBJ1-6|once
CASSQVEQGGLISYNSPLHF
>TRBV18|TRBJ1-2|.
CASSPEQGNYGYTF
>TRBV7-8|TRBJ1-1|few
CASGPYRDTEAFF
>TRBV28|TRBJ1-5|.
CASSHTGQFIGNQPQHF
>TRBV5-1|TRBJ2-1|.
CASSLGLAGSYNEQFF
>TRBV19|TRBJ2-3|.
CASSKRLRLVAQYF
>TRBV6-5|TRBJ1-3|.
CASSTGGQGGNTIYF
>TRBV7-9|TRBJ2-7|.
CASREGSYEQYF
>TRBV10-3|TRBJ2-2|.
CAISEAGEAGELFF
>TRBV10-3|TRBJ2-3|.
CAISGGNGGELDTQYF
>TRBV19|TRBJ2-5|.
CASKVAGGRQETQYF
>TRBV7-6|TRBJ1-1|.
CASRGGGLSTEAFF
>TRBV6-1|TRBJ1-4|.
CASRLYRGNEKLFF
>TRBV9|TRBJ1-1|few
CASSPPDRGGVEAFF
>TRBV7-9|TRBJ1-4|.
CASTKRGFNEKLFF
>TRBV2|TRBJ1-4|.
CASSGQGNEKLFF
>TRBV5-1|TRBJ2-3|.
CASSPDRGTDTQYF
>TRBV9|TRBJ1-1|.
CASSVGFMNTEAFF
>TRBV10-3|TRBJ1-1|.
CAISESRGRGNTEAFF
>TRBV18|TRBJ1-2|.
CASSPGRSNYGYTF